This T cell receptor (beta chain) was recovered during a study of T cells in Graves' hyperthyroidism and ophthalmopathy. Overall study context: Specimen type is peripheral blood, collected at initial diagnosis prior to any treatment.

Uncontrolled infections, other autoimmune diseases, pregnancy or lactation led to exclusion of patients. RNA transcripts gave rise to amplified TCR beta CDR3 regions. First-round RT-PCR targeting the TCR CDR3 was performed with the HTBI primer set. TCRdb reanalysed the multiplex PCR reads using MiXCR and keeps one entry per CDR3 protein. The top ten clones hold 49% of a sample with under 350,000 distinct CDR3 sequences, approximately 18% of them seen once. V was cut by 3 bases and J by 7 bases, with 6 bases left in between. Germline CDR1 and CDR2: LNHNV and YYDKDF (reference sequence). This CDR3 region has 12 residues.

The receptor comes from a woman aged 45-59 years with Graves' hyperthyroidism. The rearrangement links TRBV15 to TRBJ2-2; D unresolved. Sequences were obtained from blood. The CDR3 nucleotides read TGTGCCACCAGCAGCATGGGCGGGGAGCTGTTTTTT. It translates to CATSSMGGELFF.